What follows are 28 T cell receptor beta chains derived from one specimen sequenced in a study of T cell responses to AZD1222 COVID-19 vaccine. The method was immunoSEQ multiplex PCR; TCRdb's version includes in-frame clones alone and lacks a portion of them. Among about 110,000 clones, 80% to 95% were seen once, and the ten largest hold 6.2%. The source was peripheral blood, collected 28 days after the second AZD1222 dose. The receptor source for this set is an adult who received the AZD1222 COVID-19 vaccine.

The V gene is TRBV5-5, the J gene TRBJ2-7, with 7 bases fitting TRBD1. The germline CDR1 and CDR2 sequences are SGHKS and YYEKEE (reference sequence). The CDR3 has 14 amino acids. The V segment lost 1 base and the J segment 3 bases; nucleotides outside the gene matches: 4. The CDR3 sequence is CASSLSGTVYEQYF. Written as DNA, the CDR3 is TGTGCCAGCAGCTTGTCCGGGACAGTCTACGAGCAGTACTTC.

The chain couples TRBV20-1 to TRBJ1-2, with D uncertain. Germline V gene data show CDR1 as DFQATT and CDR2 as SNEGSKA (reference sequence). This CDR3 region has 15 residues. Trimming stripped 3 bases from V and 0 bases from J, with 14 bases between. DNA for the CDR3: TGCAGTGCTAGTTGGCCGACCAAAGCTAACTATGGCTACACCTTC. The encoded protein is CSASWPTKANYGYTF.

The chain carries TRBV4-1 and TRBJ1-1; TRBD1 is a possible D gene (5 bases). CDR1 and CDR2 from the germline V gene are MGHRA and YSYEKL. This CDR3 contains 14 residues. Trimming took 1 base from V and 4 from J, leaving 10 bases between them. The CDR3 here is CASSQGPQGTEAFF. CDR3 DNA: TGCGCCAGCAGCCAAGGGCCGCAGGGCACTGAAGCTTTCTTT.

V and J are TRBV5-1 and TRBJ2-7, with 12 positions matching TRBD2. This CDR3 contains 14 residues. The J segment lost 7 bases and the V segment lost 4 bases, leaving 6 bases of the junction unmatched. Germline-derived CDR1 and CDR2 are SGHRS and YFSETQ. CDR3 in DNA: TGCGCCAGCAGCAGGACTAGCGGGATCGGGGAGCAGTACTTC. It is translated as CASSRTSGIGEQYF. The full variable domain, in which reference TRBV5-1 and TRBJ2-7 provide the parts outside the CDR3, is KAGVTQTPRYLIKTRGQQVTLSCSPISGHRSVSWYQQTPGQGLQFLFEYFSETQRNKGNFPGRFSGRQFSNSRSEMNVSTLELGDSALYLCASSRTSGIGEQYFGPGTRLTVT.

The V call is TRBV6-1, the J call TRBJ1-2; D is unclear. In germline, CDR1 is MNHNS, CDR2 SASEGT. Between the trimmed V and J ends, which lost 2 bases and 2 bases, there was a span of 12 bases. The CDR3 runs to 15 residues. This CDR3 is CASSEKVRTNYGYTF. CDR3 bases: TGTGCCAGCAGTGAAAAGGTGCGGACCAACTATGGCTACACCTTC.

CDR3 sequence reads: CASRRGDYNEQFF. The CDR3 DNA reads TGTGCCAGCAGGAGGGGGGATTACAATGAGCAGTTCTTC. The chain joins TRBV12-3 or TRBV12-4 to TRBJ2-1; the D call may be TRBD1 or TRBD2 (6 bases each). V dropped 6 bases and J dropped 4 bases, with 10 bases sitting between them. The CDR3 consists of 13 residues.

Of note for this clone: One end of the junction is discordant with germline, which a read error may explain. This sequence joins TRBV3-1 (or the pseudogene TRBV3-2) and TRBJ2-7; TRBD1 aligns across 9 bases. The CDR3 has 17 residues. Germline V gives CDR1 LGHDT, CDR2 YNNKEL (reference sequence). Here the CDR3 reads CVSSQAPPGQGNHEQYF. CDR3 in DNA: TGTGTCAGCAGCCAAGCCCCTCCGGGACAGGGAAACCACGAGCAGTACTTC.

The chain links TRBV6-5 to TRBJ1-6; TRBD1 aligns across 9 bases. Trimming cost V 6 bases and J 5 bases; bases outside gene matches: 5. Germline V lookup: CDR1 MNHEY, CDR2 SVGAGI. The CDR3 has 15 amino acids. The CDR3 coding sequence is TGTGCCAGCAGCGCGGGACAGGGCAATAATTCACCCCTCCACTTT. Its translation is CASSAGQGNNSPLHF.

The chain joins TRBV18 to TRBJ2-1; possibly TRBD2 for D (5 bases). Trimming took off 3 bases at V and 6 bases at J, with 12 bases between the two ends. The CDR3 loop spans 14 amino acids. The germline gives CDR1 KGHSH, CDR2 LQKENI. The CDR3 nucleotides read TGTGCCAGCTCACCGGGCTGGACTGGCAATGAGCAGTTCTTC. Protein sequence: CASSPGWTGNEQFF.

The chain couples TRBV14 to TRBJ2-7; weak D call: TRBD1 (5 bases). This CDR3 comprises 12 residues. Germline V gives CDR1 SGHDN, CDR2 FVKESK. V shed 1 base and J shed 4 bases, with 5 bases lying between them. The CDR3: CASSQAGYEQYF. The CDR3 DNA is TGTGCCAGCAGCCAAGCAGGGTACGAGCAGTACTTC.

This clone has a handful of counts. This rearrangement joins TRBV18 to TRBJ2-7; no definite D call. This CDR3 region has 13 residues. Germline values: CDR1 KGHSH, CDR2 LQKENI. The V end was cut by 2 bases, the J end by 5 bases, with 10 bases between. The CDR3 spells CASSPTLRDEQYF. The CDR3, as DNA: TGTGCCAGCTCACCAACACTAAGGGACGAGCAGTACTTC.

The V and J genes are TRBV7-2 and TRBJ1-1; tentatively, D is TRBD1 (6 bases). The CDR3 is 16 amino acids. Germline CDR1 is SGHTA and CDR2 is FQGNSA. V dropped 2 bases and J dropped 6 bases, with 19 bases sitting between them. CDR3 nucleotide sequence: TGTGCCAGCAGCTTATGGTCAGCGGGACAAAGCGCTGAAGCTTTCTTT. It translates to CASSLWSAGQSAEAFF.

The V gene is TRBV7-6, the J gene TRBJ2-1; maybe TRBD2 (6 bases). The CDR3 is 16 amino acids. CDR1 is SGHVS and CDR2 is FNYEAQ in the germline V gene. Trimming stripped 5 bases from V and 5 bases from J, with 19 bases between. CDR3 protein: CASSPVGGSRNNEQFF. In DNA form, the CDR3 reads TGTGCCAGCAGCCCCGTTGGAGGGAGTCGGAACAATGAGCAGTTCTTC.

The J gene is TRBJ2-5, the V gene TRBV7-8; D is possibly TRBD1 (6 bases). Germline CDR1 reads SGHVS; CDR2 reads FQNEAQ. The CDR3 covers 17 residues. V was clipped by 3 bases and J by 0 bases, with 17 bases between them. The DNA for the CDR3 is TGTGCCAGCAGCTTGGGGGACAATCTTTGGTACCAAGAGACCCAGTACTTC. Protein: CASSLGDNLWYQETQYF.

This chain joins TRBV5-1 and TRBJ2-3, with unresolved D. Deletions cut 2 bases from V and 2 bases from J, with 12 bases between. There are 15 residues in the CDR3. CDR1 and CDR2 (germline): SGHRS, YFSETQ. The CDR3, as DNA: TGCGCCAGCAGCTTAGTAAGCCGTAACACAGATACGCAGTATTTT. Encoded protein: CASSLVSRNTDTQYF.

The chain recombines TRBV19 with TRBJ1-5; D perhaps matches TRBD1 (5 bases). V lost 4 bases and J 6 bases, leaving 10 bases between the germline ends. Germline-derived CDR1 and CDR2 are LNHDA and SQIVND (reference sequence). The CDR3 runs 13 residues. The CDR3 DNA sequence: TGTGCCAGTAGTACAGGGTTTGGTCAGCCCCAGCATTTT. Its translation: CASSTGFGQPQHF.

J is TRBJ1-2 and V is TRBV11-2; TRBD1 agrees at 7 bases. J gave up 0 bases and V 5 bases, and 9 bases lay outside the gene matches. Germline V gives CDR1 SGHAT, CDR2 FQNNGV. The CDR3 sequence is 16 residues long. CDR3 DNA: TGTGCCAGCAGCCAGCCGGGACAGAAAACTAACTATGGCTACACCTTC. It specifies CASSQPGQKTNYGYTF.

This clone was counted once. The gene calls are TRBV5-6 and TRBJ2-7, with 7 bases lining up with TRBD1. The CDR3 has 14 residues. V lost 1 base, J lost 4 bases, and 5 bases stayed unmatched. Germline V CDR1 and CDR2: SGHDT, YYEEEE. The CDR3 bases are TGTGCCAGCAGCTTGACAGGGGATGATTACGAGCAGTACTTC. Translation: CASSLTGDDYEQYF.

The V gene is TRBV15, the J gene TRBJ1-5; TRBD1 matches at 7 bases. This CDR3 contains 16 residues. After removal of 3 bases from V and 4 bases from J, the junction contained 9 bases not matched to a gene. Germline V gene sequence: CDR1 LNHNV, CDR2 YYDKDF (reference sequence). DNA of the CDR3: TGTGCCACCAGCAGGGGAACAGGGGCAGGGAATCAGCCCCAGCATTTT. This gives the protein CATSRGTGAGNQPQHF.

The chain couples TRBV12-3 or TRBV12-4 to TRBJ1-1; a weak D match, TRBD1 (5 bases). The germline V and J ends were trimmed by 0 bases and 14 bases, with 10 bases remaining between them. There are 11 residues in the CDR3. As DNA, the CDR3 is TGTGCCAGCAGTTTAGCGTCCGGGACGTTCTTT. It is translated as CASSLASGTFF.

The gene calls are TRBV5-4 and TRBJ1-2, with TRBD1 matching over 9 bases. V lost 4 bases to trimming and J lost 2 bases; unmatched junction nucleotides: 6. Germline CDR1 SGHNT, CDR2 YYREEE (reference sequence). The CDR3 has 15 amino acids. The CDR3 DNA follows: TGTGCCAGCAGCGAGGGACAGGGTTTGAACTATGGCTACACCTTC. Amino acid sequence: CASSEGQGLNYGYTF.

The chain links TRBV12-3 or TRBV12-4 to TRBJ2-2; tentatively, D is TRBD1 or TRBD2 (5 bases each). This CDR3 has 13 residues. The ends were cut back, 5 bases at V and 4 bases at J, with 8 bases in the middle. CDR3 DNA: TGTGCCAGCAGTGGGGACCTCACCGGGGAGCTGTTTTTT. Translating it yields CASSGDLTGELFF.

This clone showed up just once. The chain carries TRBV18 and TRBJ2-3; TRBD2 might be the D (7 bases). Germline V gene data show CDR1 as KGHSH and CDR2 as LQKENI. This CDR3 has 15 residues. Trimming took 3 bases from V and 3 from J, leaving 13 bases between them. CDR3 sequence reads: CASSPAGAGTDTQYF. CDR3 DNA: TGTGCCAGCTCACCGGCGGGGGCTGGTACAGATACGCAGTATTTT.

CDR3 bases: TGTGCCAGCACCAACCTATGGGGGACAGGGGGTGCTGGGGCAACTAATGAAAAACTGTTTTTT. Protein: CASTNLWGTGGAGATNEKLFF. This sequence joins TRBV28 and TRBJ1-4; 11 bases are shared with TRBD1. CDR3 length: 21 residues. The germline CDR1 and CDR2 sequences are MDHEN and SYDVKM. J gave up 0 bases and V 7 bases, and 19 bases lay outside the gene matches.

The rearrangement joins TRBV5-3 to TRBJ1-5; D gene uncertain. TRBV5-3 counts as an open reading frame of uncertain function. Trimming shortened V by 0 bases and J by 3 bases, and 7 bases separated the two germline ends. CDR3 length equals 14 residues. As DNA, the CDR3 is TGTGCCAGAAGCTTGGGGCACCCCAATCAGCCCCAGCATTTT. It codes for CARSLGHPNQPQHF.

V gene TRBV24-1 combines with J gene TRBJ2-5, with D maybe TRBD1 (6 bases). CDR1 is KGHDR and CDR2 is SFDVKD in the germline V gene. The germline V and J ends were trimmed by 4 bases and 5 bases, with 13 bases remaining between them. This CDR3 is built from 14 residues. The CDR3 loop is CATSDGQIVETQYF. Here the CDR3 DNA reads TGTGCCACCAGTGACGGACAGATAGTGGAGACCCAGTACTTC.

The chain carries TRBV5-6 and TRBJ2-2; tentative D call: TRBD2 (6 bases). Germline V gives CDR1 SGHDT, CDR2 YYEEEE. V dropped 1 base and J dropped 1 base, with 11 bases sitting between them. The CDR3 extends over 16 amino acids. Here the CDR3 DNA reads TGTGCCAGCAGCTTGTTGGGGACTGAGAACACCGGGGAGCTGTTTTTT. Translation gives CASSLLGTENTGELFF.

J is TRBJ2-5 and V is TRBV6-1; D possibly uses TRBD1 or TRBD2 (6 bases each). V lost 3 bases to trimming and J lost 1 base, with 27 bases between them. Germline assignment: CDR1 MNHNS and CDR2 SASEGT. The CDR3 runs to 20 residues. CDR3 in DNA: TGTGCCAGCAGTGAGGCGCCCGGGGGCCTGATGGGATGGGGCCAAGAGACCCAGTACTTC. This gives the protein CASSEAPGGLMGWGQETQYF.